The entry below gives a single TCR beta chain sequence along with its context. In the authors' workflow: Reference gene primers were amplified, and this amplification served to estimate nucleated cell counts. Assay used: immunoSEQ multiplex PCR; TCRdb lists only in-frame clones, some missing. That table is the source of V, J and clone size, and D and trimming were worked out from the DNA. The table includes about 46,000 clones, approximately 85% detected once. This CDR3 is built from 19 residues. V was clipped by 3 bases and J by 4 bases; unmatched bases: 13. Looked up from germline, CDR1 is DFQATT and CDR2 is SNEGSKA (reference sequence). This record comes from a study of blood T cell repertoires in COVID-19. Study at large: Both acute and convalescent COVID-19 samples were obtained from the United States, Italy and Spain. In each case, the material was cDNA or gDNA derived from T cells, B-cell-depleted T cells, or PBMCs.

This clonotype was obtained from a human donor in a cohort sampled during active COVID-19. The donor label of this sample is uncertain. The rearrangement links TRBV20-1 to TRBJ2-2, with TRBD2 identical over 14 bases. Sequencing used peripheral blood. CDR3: CSASPLGLAGGRGTGELFF. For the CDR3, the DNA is TGCAGTGCTAGTCCCCTCGGACTAGCGGGGGGCCGGGGCACCGGGGAGCTGTTTTTT.